Listed here are 22 T cell receptor beta chains from one sample, sequenced in a study of blood T cells in healthy people across ages. Using a J-beta primer mix together with a sample-barcoded 5' primer, a second PCR was run for roughly 6 to 11 cycles. One entry per CDR3 protein results from TCRdb running MiXCR on the 5' RACE reads. Among approximately 1.5 million distinct CDR3 sequences listed, 34% were seen once. The material sequenced was blood. The receptors were sampled from a young woman in good health.

In this sample, this clonotype turned up many times. The V call is TRBV20-1, the J call TRBJ2-5; 10 positions agree with TRBD1. The germline CDR1 and CDR2 sequences are DFQATT and SNEGSKA (reference sequence). V was pared by 6 bases and J by 1 base, with 2 bases of the junction left unmatched. The CDR3 contains 13 residues. This CDR3 reads CSARDRGQETQYF. In nucleotides, the CDR3 is TGCAGTGCGAGGGACAGGGGCCAAGAGACCCAGTACTTC.

With regard to this clonotype: At one end, the junction sequence differs from germline, possibly due to a read error. The rearrangement uses TRBV7-8 and TRBJ2-3, with D possibly matching TRBD1 (6 bases). CDR1 SGHVS and CDR2 FQNEAQ come from the germline V gene. This CDR3 region has 15 residues. Written as DNA, the CDR3 is TGTGCCAGCAGCCCCGACACCAGGGACACAGATACGCGGTATTTT. This encodes CASSPDTRDTDTRYF.

The chain has TRBV2 and TRBJ1-5; a possible D gene is TRBD1 (5 bases). The length of the CDR3 is 16 residues. V lost 5 bases and J 6 bases, leaving 20 bases between the germline ends. Germline V gives CDR1 SNHLY, CDR2 FYNNEI. CDR3 region: CASSLSRPLGGQPQHF. In DNA form, the CDR3 reads TGTGCCAGCAGTTTAAGTAGACCTCTGGGGGGTCAGCCCCAGCATTTT.

CDR3 loop: CASSGDRGHSGQPQHF. In nucleotides, the CDR3 is TGTGCCAGCAGTGGCGACAGGGGCCATTCGGGTCAGCCCCAGCATTTT. This rearrangement joins TRBV2 to TRBJ1-5, with 8 bases aligning to TRBD1. The V segment lost 4 bases and the J segment 6 bases; nucleotides outside the gene matches: 11. From germline, CDR1 is SNHLY and CDR2 FYNNEI. CDR3 size: 16 residues.

V is TRBV7-9 and J is TRBJ2-1; 9 bases align to TRBD2. CDR1 SEHNR and CDR2 FQNEAQ come from the germline V gene (reference sequence). This CDR3 is built from 16 residues. V trimming: 1 base; J trimming: 5 bases; junction bases outside the gene matches: 6. As DNA, the CDR3 is TGTGCCAGCAGCTTAGAGGTAGCGGGAGTGCACAATGAGCAGTTCTTC. This codes for CASSLEVAGVHNEQFF.

This chain uses TRBV6-1 with TRBJ2-3, with 7 bases that match TRBD1. Trimming removed 3 bases from V and 0 bases from J; junction bases left unmatched: 12. Germline CDR1 MNHNS, CDR2 SASEGT. The CDR3 runs to 18 residues. The CDR3 loop reads CASSDHEQGRGSTDTQYF. The CDR3 DNA follows: TGTGCCAGCAGTGATCATGAACAGGGGCGAGGTAGCACAGATACGCAGTATTTT.

This clonotype turned up a few times. The V gene is TRBV20-1, the J gene TRBJ2-3, with a weak D call TRBD1 (5 bases). Deletions cut 0 bases from V and 5 bases from J, with 15 bases between. The germline V gene encodes CDR1 DFQATT and CDR2 SNEGSKA (reference sequence). This CDR3 has 15 amino acids. The CDR3 DNA reads as TGCAGTGCTAGAGATCTCCAGGGAAACGGAGATACGCAGTATTTT. Translation: CSARDLQGNGDTQYF.

The gene calls are TRBV4-1 and TRBJ1-2; no clear D gene. V lost 4 bases and J lost 5, with 14 bases in between. CDR1 is MGHRA and CDR2 is YSYEKL in the germline V gene. There are 14 residues in the CDR3. The CDR3 protein is CASSPEHQPYGYTF. As DNA, the CDR3 is TGCGCCAGCAGCCCAGAACACCAGCCGTATGGCTACACCTTC.

The chain is built from TRBV20-1 and TRBJ1-2, with 9 bases lining up with TRBD1. The V gene's germline CDR1 is DFQATT and CDR2 SNEGSKA (reference sequence). The CDR3 contains 16 residues. The J segment lost 8 bases and the V segment lost 5 bases, leaving 18 bases of the junction unmatched. CDR3 sequence (DNA): TGCAGTGCTCCGTCGCAGCCTGGACAGGGGTGGGGAGGCTACACCTTC. It encodes CSAPSQPGQGWGGYTF.

The V call is TRBV2, the J call TRBJ1-2; tentatively, D is TRBD1 (6 bases). The CDR3 is made up of 14 amino acids. V was trimmed by 8 bases and J by 8 bases, leaving 21 bases between them. Germline-derived CDR1 and CDR2 are SNHLY and FYNNEI. CDR3 in amino acids: CASGGGQAFVGYTF. DNA for the CDR3: TGTGCCAGCGGAGGGGGTCAGGCTTTTGTGGGCTACACCTTC.

The chain combines TRBV15 with TRBJ2-3; TRBD1 or TRBD2 may be the D gene (5 bases each). The germline V and J ends were trimmed by 4 bases and 5 bases, with 19 bases remaining between them. CDR1 and CDR2 from the germline V gene are LNHNV and YYDKDF (reference sequence). There are 16 residues in the CDR3. The CDR3 here is CATSTGQGQEVDTQYF. CDR3 coding DNA: TGTGCCACCAGCACCGGTCAGGGCCAGGAGGTAGATACGCAGTATTTT.

The CDR3 bases are TGTGCCAGCAGCACGACTAGCGGGAACACAGATACGCAGTATTTT. It translates to CASSTTSGNTDTQYF. The gene calls are TRBV3-1 and TRBJ2-3; 11 nucleotides match TRBD2. CDR1 LGHDT and CDR2 YNNKEL come from the germline V gene (reference sequence). The CDR3 has 15 amino acids. The trim removed 5 bases at V and 2 bases at J, leaving 3 bases unmatched.

The chain couples TRBV6-1 to TRBJ2-5; D remains ambiguous. V shed 5 bases and J shed 5 bases, with 15 bases lying between them. Germline V lookup: CDR1 MNHNS, CDR2 SASEGT. The CDR3 spans 14 residues. The chain's CDR3 is CASSPIGNLETQYF. In DNA, the CDR3 is TGTGCCAGCAGTCCTATAGGGAATTTGGAGACCCAGTACTTC.

This clonotype was seen only a few times. The V and J genes are TRBV19 and TRBJ2-7; TRBD2 might be the D (5 bases). With 5 bases removed from V and 3 bases from J, the gap between germline ends came to 14 bases. The CDR3 is 14 residues long. Germline loops: CDR1 LNHDA, CDR2 SQIVND (reference sequence). The CDR3 nucleotides read TGTGCCAGTAGTGCTATCCTCACTAGCTACGAGCAGTACTTC. This gives the protein CASSAILTSYEQYF.

The chain combines TRBV9 with TRBJ2-7; 11 bases map to TRBD1. The CDR3 runs to 15 residues. With 3 bases clipped from V and 5 bases from J, the junction kept 7 bases outside the gene matches. Germline V gene sequence: CDR1 SGDLS, CDR2 YYNGEE. In nucleotides, the CDR3 is TGTGCCAGCAGCGAGGAGGGACAGGGGGTAGACGAGCAGTACTTC. Its protein is CASSEEGQGVDEQYF.

V gene TRBV18 combines with J gene TRBJ1-5; a possible D gene is TRBD1 (6 bases). Germline lookup yields CDR1 KGHSH and CDR2 LQKENI. Trimming stripped 6 bases from V and 4 bases from J, with 22 bases between. The CDR3 has 17 amino acids. The CDR3 protein is CASSSDRTGWGNQPQHF. As DNA, the CDR3 is TGTGCCAGCTCGTCGGACAGAACAGGGTGGGGGAATCAGCCCCAGCATTTT. The whole variable domain, filled in from reference TRBV18 and TRBJ1-5, reads NAGVMQNPRHLVRRRGQEARLRCSPMKGHSHVYWYRQLPEEGLKFMVYLQKENIIDESGMPKERFSAEFPKEGPSILRIQQVVRGDSAAYFCASSSDRTGWGNQPQHFGDGTRLSIL.

This clonotype was seen a few times. CDR3 bases: TGCAGTGCCGCGACGGGAGCAGATACGCAGTATTTT. This sequence encodes CSAATGADTQYF. The chain links TRBV20-1 to TRBJ2-3; the D gene is possibly TRBD2 (6 bases). The CDR3 has 12 residues. The germline V gene has CDR1 DFQATT and CDR2 SNEGSKA (reference sequence). The V end was cut by 6 bases, the J end by 4 bases, with 11 bases between.

This clonotype was recorded a few times. This chain joins TRBV4-1 and TRBJ2-5; D is unclear. The CDR3 runs 16 residues. The ends were cut back, 4 bases at V and 2 bases at J, with 17 bases in the middle. Germline V gene lookup returns CDR1 MGHRA and CDR2 YSYEKL. The CDR3 region is CASSPRGKTIQETQYF. For the CDR3, the DNA is TGCGCCAGCAGCCCCCGCGGCAAGACAATACAAGAGACCCAGTACTTC.

In the case of this clonotype: A much larger clone lies a single base off, so this may be a read error. The chain employs TRBV29-1 and TRBJ2-3; TRBD2 matches at 7 bases. Germline lookup yields CDR1 SQVTM and CDR2 ANQGSEA. CDR3 length: 14 amino acids. The CDR3 DNA is TGCAGCGTTCTCGGGGGGACCGTCACAGGTACGCAGTATTTT. Translating gives CSVLGGTVTGTQYF.

In its sample, this clonotype was seen a few times. This chain joins TRBV13 and TRBJ1-4, with 7 bases aligning to TRBD1. Germline V gene lookup returns CDR1 PRHDT and CDR2 FYEKMQ (reference sequence). With V trimmed by 4 bases and J by 6 bases, 5 bases remained unmatched. The CDR3 is made up of 14 amino acids. This chain's CDR3 is CASSSSGTDEKLFF. CDR3 bases: TGTGCCAGCAGCTCCTCCGGGACAGATGAAAAACTGTTTTTT.

This clonotype showed up just a few times. The chain has TRBV5-1 and TRBJ1-1; 10 bases line up with TRBD1. With V trimmed by 5 bases and J by 2 bases, 6 bases remained unmatched. This CDR3 has 15 residues. CDR1 is SGHRS and CDR2 is YFSETQ in the germline V gene. CDR3 bases: TGCGCCAGCAGGAGGACAGGGGGGCTAAACACTGAAGCTTTCTTT. It encodes CASRRTGGLNTEAFF. The variable domain in full, with the rest retrieved from reference TRBV5-1 and TRBJ1-1, is KAGVTQTPRYLIKTRGQQVTLSCSPISGHRSVSWYQQTPGQGLQFLFEYFSETQRNKGNFPGRFSGRQFSNSRSEMNVSTLELGDSALYLCASRRTGGLNTEAFFGQGTRLTVV.

In its sample, this clonotype was seen many times. This chain links TRBV29-1 with TRBJ2-7; D may correspond to TRBD1 or TRBD2 (5 bases each). Per germline, CDR1 SQVTM and CDR2 ANQGSEA. Trimming pared 6 bases from V and 6 bases from J, leaving 9 bases between. The CDR3 totals 10 residues. CDR3 residues: CSVGATEQYF. As DNA, the CDR3 is TGCAGCGTCGGGGCGACCGAGCAGTACTTC.